One sample yielded the 28 T cell receptor beta chains listed below, sequenced in a study of radiotherapy plus CTLA-4 blockade in lung cancer. The table came from immunoSEQ multiplex PCR; TCRdb's copy has only in-frame clones and leaves some out. Of around 63,000 clones listed, more than 70% are singletons. This material consisted of peripheral blood, taken from a patient treated with radiotherapy plus ipilimumab. The receptors come from a human donor with non-small cell lung cancer whose response to radiotherapy plus ipilimumab could not be evaluated. Some clones in this sample may be carry-over from other donors' samples.

This clone is termed medium-sized. The chain carries TRBV9 and TRBJ2-2; D is unresolved. CDR1 and CDR2 from the germline V gene are SGDLS and YYNGEE. The V end lost 3 bases, the J end lost 7 bases, and 13 bases lay between the germline ends. This CDR3 comprises 14 residues. CDR3 amino acids: CASSATRLVGELFF. The CDR3 nucleotides are TGTGCCAGCAGCGCCACACGATTGGTCGGGGAGCTGTTTTTT.

The genes are TRBV28 and TRBJ1-3, with D possibly TRBD1 on 5 matching bases. This CDR3 contains 16 residues. V lost 5 bases and J 4 bases, leaving 18 bases between the germline ends. CDR1 is MDHEN, CDR2 SYDVKM, per germline. The CDR3 nucleotides are TGTGCCAGCAGTGGCCTACGGGGGATCGGGGGAAACACCATATATTTT. This gives the protein CASSGLRGIGGNTIYF.

The V call is TRBV7-2, the J call TRBJ2-4, with 10 positions matching TRBD2. Germline V lookup: CDR1 SGHTA, CDR2 FQGNSA. This CDR3 has 18 amino acids. Germline trimming cut 2 bases from V and 8 bases from J; bases unmatched to any gene: 15. CDR3: CASSLRASGGLYGDIQYF. In DNA form, the CDR3 reads TGTGCCAGCAGCTTACGGGCTAGCGGGGGCTTGTATGGGGACATTCAGTACTTC. Variable domain in full (rest from reference TRBV7-2 and TRBJ2-4): GAGVSQSPSNKVTEKGKDVELRCDPISGHTALYWYRQSLGQGLEFLIYFQGNSAPDKSGLPSDRFSAERTGGSVSTLTIQRTQQEDSAVYLCASSLRASGGLYGDIQYFGAGTRLSVL.

V gene TRBV7-2 combines with J gene TRBJ1-6, with TRBD1 identical over 7 bases. This CDR3 is 16 amino acids long. The V and J ends lost 6 bases and 2 bases, in that order; junction bases with no gene match: 7. CDR1 and CDR2 (germline): SGHTA, FQGNSA. The CDR3 reads CASRPDRVTYNSPLHF. DNA for the CDR3: TGTGCCAGCAGACCAGACAGGGTAACCTATAATTCACCCCTCCACTTT.

This sequence joins TRBV27 and TRBJ1-2, with 9 bases identical to TRBD1. The CDR3 length is 15 residues. Germline CDR1 and CDR2: MNHEY and SMNVEV (reference sequence). V shed 6 bases and J 5 bases; nucleotides not matched to a gene: 10. The CDR3 DNA reads as TGTGCCAGCAGGGGAAGGGGACAGGGTGCGTATGGCTACACCTTC. Amino acids: CASRGRGQGAYGYTF.

The chain links TRBV9 to TRBJ1-6; possible D gene TRBD1, 6 bases. The germline V gene encodes CDR1 SGDLS and CDR2 YYNGEE. The CDR3 has 15 amino acids. V lost 0 bases and J 8 bases, leaving 12 bases between the germline ends. This CDR3 is CASSVERGGDSPLHF. The CDR3 DNA is TGTGCCAGCAGCGTAGAGAGGGGGGGCGATTCACCCCTCCACTTT.

A few counts support this clone. V usage is TRBV7-9 and J usage is TRBJ1-2; D perhaps matches TRBD1 (5 bases). This CDR3 contains 14 residues. The germline V gene has CDR1 SEHNR and CDR2 FQNEAQ (reference sequence). Trimming took 1 base from V and 5 from J, leaving 11 bases between them. CDR3 sequence (DNA): TGTGCCAGCAGCTTAGAGGGGAGGGGTTATGGCTACACCTTC. It specifies CASSLEGRGYGYTF.

This clone showed up just once. This sequence joins TRBV9 and TRBJ1-1; D may be TRBD1 (5 bases). The CDR3 spans 15 residues. Trimming took 0 bases from V and 5 from J, leaving 14 bases between them. CDR1 and CDR2 from the germline V gene are SGDLS and YYNGEE. CDR3 amino acids: CASSVALGEGTEAFF. In DNA form, the CDR3 reads TGTGCCAGCAGCGTAGCTTTAGGGGAAGGAACTGAAGCTTTCTTT.

The V call is TRBV6-5, the J call TRBJ1-5; 7 nucleotides match TRBD1. V was clipped by 5 bases and J by 6 bases; unmatched bases: 4. The CDR3 runs to 13 residues. Per germline, CDR1 MNHEY and CDR2 SVGAGI. CDR3 bases: TGTGCCAGCAGTACTTACAGGGGTCAGCCCCAGCATTTT. Translating it yields CASSTYRGQPQHF.

The chain has TRBV27 and TRBJ2-1; D remains unclear. Deletions cut 6 bases from V and 7 bases from J, with 16 bases between. The germline CDR1 and CDR2 sequences are MNHEY and SMNVEV (reference sequence). The CDR3 sequence is 14 residues long. The CDR3 region has the DNA TGTGCCAGCAGAAGCACGGGTGGAGTTAATGAGCAGTTCTTC. It is translated as CASRSTGGVNEQFF.

The chain couples TRBV18 to TRBJ1-1, with 9 positions matching TRBD1. CDR3 length: 14 amino acids. The junction had 0 bases not matched to a gene; V was cut back by 3 bases and J by 1 base. CDR1 and CDR2 (germline): KGHSH, LQKENI. The CDR3 region is CASSPGQGNTEAFF. The CDR3, as DNA: TGTGCCAGCTCACCGGGACAGGGGAACACTGAAGCTTTCTTT.

There are a few counts of this clone. Within the sample, other DNA sequences also encode this same CDR3. CDR3: CASSVDGRPGNTIYF. In DNA, the CDR3 is TGTGCCAGCAGCGTAGATGGGAGACCTGGAAACACCATATATTTT. The chain recombines TRBV9 with TRBJ1-3; D not resolved. CDR3 length equals 15 residues. V lost 0 bases and J 2 bases, leaving 9 bases between the germline ends. Germline V gene sequence: CDR1 SGDLS, CDR2 YYNGEE.

The chain recombines TRBV6-5 with TRBJ1-1; 7 bases are shared with TRBD1. The CDR3 is made up of 15 amino acids. V dropped 6 bases and J dropped 5; count of bases not matched to a gene: 12. Germline values: CDR1 MNHEY, CDR2 SVGAGI. The CDR3 loop reads CASRLMRTGGTEAFF. The CDR3 DNA sequence: TGTGCCAGCAGGTTGATGCGGACAGGAGGGACTGAAGCTTTCTTT.

J is TRBJ2-2 and V is TRBV7-2, with D possibly matching TRBD1 (5 bases). This CDR3 contains 15 residues. With 2 bases removed from V and 5 bases from J, the gap between germline ends came to 12 bases. Germline lookup yields CDR1 SGHTA and CDR2 FQGNSA. The CDR3 nucleotides read TGTGCCAGCAGCTTATCCGCGACAGAAACCGGGGAGCTGTTTTTT. This translates into CASSLSATETGELFF.

The chain combines TRBV5-1 with TRBJ1-1; 10 bases align to TRBD1. The V gene's germline CDR1 is SGHRS and CDR2 YFSETQ. The CDR3 sequence is 15 residues long. Trimming removed 4 bases from V and 3 bases from J; junction bases left unmatched: 6. DNA of the CDR3: TGCGCCAGCAGCCAAATGACAGGGGGCGACACTGAAGCTTTCTTT. Amino acids: CASSQMTGGDTEAFF. The complete variable domain, with remaining parts taken from reference TRBV5-1 and TRBJ1-1, reads KAGVTQTPRYLIKTRGQQVTLSCSPISGHRSVSWYQQTPGQGLQFLFEYFSETQRNKGNFPGRFSGRQFSNSRSEMNVSTLELGDSALYLCASSQMTGGDTEAFFGQGTRLTVV.

The V call is TRBV28, the J call TRBJ1-1; D might be TRBD1 (6 bases). The CDR3 has 15 residues. CDR1 MDHEN and CDR2 SYDVKM come from the germline V gene. The ends were cut back, 1 base at V and 4 bases at J, with 13 bases in the middle. The CDR3 spells CASSLLAGAGTEAFF. Here the CDR3 DNA reads TGTGCCAGCAGTTTATTAGCAGGGGCGGGCACTGAAGCTTTCTTT.

Written as DNA, the CDR3 is TGTGCCAGCTCCCCGAGGATCGTAAGGAGGCTGGGCACTGAAGCTTTCTTT. It encodes CASSPRIVRRLGTEAFF. The chain recombines TRBV18 with TRBJ1-1, with unresolved D. Germline loops: CDR1 KGHSH, CDR2 LQKENI. The V and J ends lost 6 bases and 4 bases respectively, with 24 bases between them. This CDR3 has 17 residues.

The V gene is TRBV4-3, the J gene TRBJ1-2; 8 nucleotides match TRBD1. Trimming removed 0 bases from V and 8 bases from J; junction bases left unmatched: 8. CDR1 and CDR2 (germline): LGHNA, YSLEER. The CDR3 has 15 amino acids. The CDR3 DNA is TGCGCCAGCAGCCAAGACCTCGACAGGGGTGCGGGCTACACCTTC. It encodes CASSQDLDRGAGYTF.

V is TRBV28 and J is TRBJ1-5; D may be TRBD1 (6 bases). Trimming pared 7 bases from V and 14 bases from J, leaving 21 bases between. The CDR3 covers 13 residues. Germline V gives CDR1 MDHEN, CDR2 SYDVKM. The CDR3, as DNA: TGTGCCAGCACCCTCGGTGGGAGGGGGTCTAAGCATTTT. This codes for CASTLGGRGSKHF.

The table lists this clone with a few counts. The V and J genes are TRBV28 and TRBJ2-7; TRBD2 matches at 14 bases. Germline CDR1 is MDHEN and CDR2 is SYDVKM. This CDR3 contains 19 residues. The ends lost 5 bases at V and 1 base at J; junction bases unmatched: 13. The CDR3 nucleotides read TGTGCCAGCAGTGTACTCAGGACTAGCGGGGGGCTGGGGTCCTACGAGCAGTACTTC. It codes for CASSVLRTSGGLGSYEQYF.

CDR3 nucleotide sequence: TGCGCCAGCAGCCAAAGTGGACTGGCTTCGCCTTACGAGCAGTACTTC. Its translation: CASSQSGLASPYEQYF. The chain links TRBV4-1 to TRBJ2-7; perhaps TRBD2 as D (5 bases). The CDR3 is 16 residues long. Germline CDR1 MGHRA, CDR2 YSYEKL. V lost 2 bases and J lost 4, with 18 bases in between.

The rearrangement joins TRBV7-2 to TRBJ2-5, with 7 nucleotides matching TRBD1. CDR3 length: 14 residues. Germline trimming cut 5 bases from V and 5 bases from J; bases unmatched to any gene: 8. Germline V CDR1 and CDR2: SGHTA, FQGNSA. The CDR3 region is CASSPDRVRETQYF. In nucleotides, the CDR3 is TGTGCCAGCAGCCCCGACAGGGTAAGGGAGACCCAGTACTTC. Based on the CDR3 plus reference TRBV7-2 and TRBJ2-5, the full variable domain is GAGVSQSPSNKVTEKGKDVELRCDPISGHTALYWYRQSLGQGLEFLIYFQGNSAPDKSGLPSDRFSAERTGGSVSTLTIQRTQQEDSAVYLCASSPDRVRETQYFGPGTRLLVL.

This clone came up once. The chain links TRBV7-9 to TRBJ2-7; 9 bases match TRBD1. The ends lost 4 bases at V and 9 bases at J; junction bases unmatched: 10. The germline gives CDR1 SEHNR, CDR2 FQNEAQ (reference sequence). This CDR3 contains 14 residues. CDR3 loop: CASSSGTGLKGQYF. CDR3 nucleotides: TGTGCCAGCAGCTCGGGGACAGGGTTGAAAGGGCAGTACTTC.

V usage is TRBV7-9 and J usage is TRBJ2-1; the match to TRBD2 covers 15 bases. The germline V gene encodes CDR1 SEHNR and CDR2 FQNEAQ (reference sequence). The CDR3 runs to 18 residues. V was pared by 6 bases and J by 7 bases, with 13 bases of the junction left unmatched. The CDR3 DNA reads as TGTGCCAGCAGTTTCGTTCCCGGGACTAGCGGGGGGAATAATGAGCAGTTCTTC. Amino acids: CASSFVPGTSGGNNEQFF.

The chain joins TRBV18 to TRBJ1-4; D remains ambiguous. With 6 bases removed from V and 7 bases from J, the gap between germline ends came to 12 bases. The germline CDR1 and CDR2 sequences are KGHSH and LQKENI. The CDR3 spans 13 residues. CDR3 bases: TGTGCCAGCTCCCCCCCGTCGAGTGAAAAACTGTTTTTT. It is translated as CASSPPSSEKLFF.

The chain links TRBV10-3 to TRBJ2-7, with a possible D match to TRBD1 (9 bases). CDR1 ENHRY and CDR2 SYGVKD come from the germline V gene. Trimming removed 5 bases at V and 4 bases at J, with 18 bases between. The CDR3 is made up of 15 amino acids. The CDR3 DNA reads TGTGCCATCAGTCCCGGGGGGGACAGGGAGTACGAGCAGTACTTC. Amino acids: CAISPGGDREYEQYF.

The V gene is TRBV6-5, the J gene TRBJ1-2, with TRBD1 as a possible D gene (6 bases). Trimming took off 6 bases at V and 8 bases at J, with 16 bases between the two ends. Germline V lookup: CDR1 MNHEY, CDR2 SVGAGI. CDR3 size: 13 residues. The CDR3 region is CASRLGGGGGYTF. CDR3 coding DNA: TGTGCCAGCAGACTAGGGGGAGGGGGGGGCTACACCTTC.

This clone was seen a few times. The chain recombines TRBV5-6 with TRBJ2-5; TRBD1 matches 10 bases. This CDR3 region has 19 residues. Trimming removed 1 base from V and 7 bases from J; junction bases left unmatched: 19. Per germline, CDR1 SGHDT and CDR2 YYEEEE. CDR3 protein: CASSLFIQAAGQGTGTQYF. Here the CDR3 DNA reads TGTGCCAGCAGCTTGTTTATACAGGCCGCGGGACAGGGGACCGGGACCCAGTACTTC.